A single sample gave rise to the 8 T cell receptor beta chains below, sequenced in a study of blood T cell repertoires in COVID-19. TCRdb keeps only in-frame clones here, not all; method: immunoSEQ multiplex PCR. This sample has fewer than 65,000 clones, with about 87% found just once. What was sequenced was peripheral blood. The receptors shown here come from a man between 60 and 75 years old with acute or convalescent COVID-19.

The chain has TRBV7-8 and TRBJ1-1; D may be TRBD1 (6 bases). CDR1 and CDR2 (germline): SGHVS, FQNEAQ. The CDR3 loop spans 18 amino acids. Trimming left V 0 bases short and J 0 bases short, with 17 bases between. The CDR3 nucleotides are TGTGCCAGCAGCTTAGCGTTAGGGGGGGATGTTATGAACACTGAAGCTTTCTTT. Residues: CASSLALGGDVMNTEAFF. Full variable domain (rest looked up from reference TRBV7-8 and TRBJ1-1): GAGVSQSPRYKVAKRGQDVALRCDPISGHVSLFWYQQALGQGPEFLTYFQNEAQLDKSGLPSDRFFAERPEGSVSTLKIQRTQQEDSAVYLCASSLALGGDVMNTEAFFGQGTRLTVV.

The chain employs TRBV7-2 and TRBJ1-3; D may be TRBD1 (5 bases). Deletions cut 3 bases from V and 0 bases from J, with 9 bases between. Germline lookup yields CDR1 SGHTA and CDR2 FQGNSA. The CDR3 runs 15 residues. The CDR3 loop is CASSFGHNSGNTIYF. DNA for the CDR3: TGTGCCAGCAGCTTCGGACACAACTCTGGAAACACCATATATTTT. Variable domain in full (rest from reference TRBV7-2 and TRBJ1-3): GAGVSQSPSNKVTEKGKDVELRCDPISGHTALYWYRQSLGQGLEFLIYFQGNSAPDKSGLPSDRFSAERTGGSVSTLTIQRTQQEDSAVYLCASSFGHNSGNTIYFGEGSWLTVV.

This chain connects TRBV10-3 to TRBJ2-1; 9 bases are a match to TRBD1. J gave up 7 bases and V 5 bases, and 9 bases lay outside the gene matches. The CDR3 runs to 15 residues. Looked up from germline, CDR1 is ENHRY and CDR2 is SYGVKD. CDR3 region: CAISLDRGHGNEQFF. CDR3 coding DNA: TGTGCCATCAGTTTGGACAGGGGTCACGGGAATGAGCAGTTCTTC.

The chain has TRBV7-9 and TRBJ2-1; D is perhaps TRBD2 (5 bases). The ends were cut back, 2 bases at V and 7 bases at J, with 9 bases in the middle. Germline CDR1 and CDR2: SEHNR and FQNEAQ (reference sequence). This CDR3 region has 13 residues. CDR3 amino acids: CASSLLRGNEQFF. In DNA, the CDR3 is TGTGCCAGCAGCTTACTCCGAGGGAATGAGCAGTTCTTC.

The J gene is TRBJ2-1, the V gene TRBV19; 7 bases agree with TRBD1. The CDR3 has 15 residues. V lost 7 bases, J lost 4 bases, and 10 bases stayed unmatched. Germline loops: CDR1 LNHDA, CDR2 SQIVND (reference sequence). The DNA for the CDR3 is TGTGCCAGTACTACCGACAGGGCCCTTTACAATGAGCAGTTCTTC. Translated: CASTTDRALYNEQFF.

In DNA, the CDR3 is TGTGCCTGGAGTGCCCGCGGGAATCAGCCCCAGCATTTT. It yields the protein CAWSARGNQPQHF. The chain carries TRBV30 and TRBJ1-5; D not certain. The CDR3 is 13 residues long. Germline values: CDR1 GTSNPN, CDR2 SVGIG (reference sequence). Deletions cut 1 base from V and 4 bases from J, with 8 bases between. The complete variable domain, with remaining parts taken from reference TRBV30 and TRBJ1-5, reads SQTIHQWPATLVQPVGSPLSLECTVEGTSNPNLYWYRQAAGRGLQLLFYSVGIGQISSEVPQNLSASRPQDRQFILSSKKLLLSDSGFYLCAWSARGNQPQHFGDGTRLSIL.

The rearrangement joins TRBV18 to TRBJ1-2; D call uncertain. Per the germline V gene, CDR1 is KGHSH and CDR2 is LQKENI. The V end lost 0 bases, the J end lost 8 bases, and 13 bases lay between the germline ends. The CDR3 sequence is 14 residues long. CDR3 in DNA: TGTGCCAGCTCACCACCAGGATCGCCTAGGGGCTACACCTTC. Translating gives CASSPPGSPRGYTF.

The J gene is TRBJ2-7, the V gene TRBV2; 10 nucleotides agree with TRBD2. This CDR3 has 15 amino acids. V trimming: 6 bases; J trimming: 4 bases; junction bases outside the gene matches: 9. Germline V CDR1 and CDR2: SNHLY, FYNNEI. DNA for the CDR3: TGTGCCAGCAGGAAAAGTAGCGGGGGGCCTTACGAGCAGTACTTC. Its protein product is CASRKSSGGPYEQYF.